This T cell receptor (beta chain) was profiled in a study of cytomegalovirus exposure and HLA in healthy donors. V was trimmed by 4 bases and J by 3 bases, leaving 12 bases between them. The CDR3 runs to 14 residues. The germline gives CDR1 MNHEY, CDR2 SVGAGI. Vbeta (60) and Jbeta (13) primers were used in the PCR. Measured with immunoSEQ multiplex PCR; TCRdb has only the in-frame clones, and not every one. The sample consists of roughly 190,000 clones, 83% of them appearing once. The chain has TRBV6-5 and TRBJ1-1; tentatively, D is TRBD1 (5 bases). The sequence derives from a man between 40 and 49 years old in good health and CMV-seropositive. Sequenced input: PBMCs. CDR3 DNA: TGTGCCAGCAGTTTATCAGGGTGGGACACTGAAGCTTTCTTT. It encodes CASSLSGWDTEAFF.